The 29 T cell receptor beta chains in this list originate from one sample, sequenced in a study of CD8 T cells in Susac syndrome (dated by TCRdb to about 2019). Library preparation used the immunoSEQ multiplex PCR assay. RNA was extracted using the RNeasy kit, and roughly 0.45 to 1 microgram was reverse transcribed with random hexamers. TCRdb redid the processing of the public reads, applying fastp at Q25 and MiXCR, and retained in-frame beta chains. Rows with one shared CDR3 protein collapse into an entry with the most common genes and DNA. Present in this sample are tens of thousands of distinct CDR3 sequences, about 91% of which were seen just once. The ten largest account for about 0.52% of the sample. The specimen was CD8+ T cells from PBMCs. Source of these receptors: a human donor with multiple sclerosis.

This rearrangement joins TRBV10-2 to TRBJ2-1; 7 nucleotides agree with TRBD2. The CDR3 extends over 14 amino acids. Unmatched junction bases numbered 5, after V lost 4 bases and J lost 5 bases. CDR1 and CDR2 (germline): WSHSY, SAAADI. The CDR3 nucleotides read TGCGCCAGCAGTGGACGGGGAGGGGACAATGAGCAGTTCTTC. Amino acids: CASSGRGGDNEQFF.

The chain joins TRBV15 to TRBJ2-4, with 7 bases aligning to TRBD1. Trimming removed 5 bases from V and 1 base from J; junction bases left unmatched: 20. The length of the CDR3 is 20 residues. Germline V CDR1 and CDR2: LNHNV, YYDKDF (reference sequence). CDR3 loop: CATSSQIRTGPFRAKNIQYF. As DNA, the CDR3 is TGTGCCACCAGCTCCCAAATTCGGACAGGCCCGTTTCGGGCCAAAAACATTCAGTACTTC.

This clonotype was observed a few times. The J gene is TRBJ2-1, the V gene TRBV6-5; 8 bases match TRBD1. Germline V CDR1 and CDR2: MNHEY, SVGAGI. V lost 6 bases, J lost 4 bases, and 8 bases stayed unmatched. The CDR3 covers 15 residues. CDR3 amino acids: CASSDYRTGYNEQFF. The DNA of the CDR3 is TGTGCCAGCAGCGATTACCGGACAGGGTACAATGAGCAGTTCTTC.

This chain connects TRBV6-2 or TRBV6-3 to TRBJ1-1; unclear D gene. Germline V gene data show CDR1 as MNHEY and CDR2 as SVGEGT. This CDR3 region has 14 residues. Trimming took 8 bases from V and 1 from J, leaving 14 bases between them. CDR3 amino acids: CASGKYGENTEAFF. CDR3 DNA sequence: TGTGCCAGCGGCAAATACGGGGAGAACACTGAAGCTTTCTTT.

This clonotype was picked up one time. The V call is TRBV5-1, the J call TRBJ2-7, with D tentatively TRBD1 (6 bases). Per germline, CDR1 SGHRS and CDR2 YFSETQ. V was trimmed by 2 bases and J by 1 base, leaving 13 bases between them. CDR3 size: 15 residues. CDR3 sequence: CASSFKDSTSYEQYF. The CDR3 nucleotides read TGCGCCAGCAGCTTTAAGGACAGCACGTCCTACGAGCAGTACTTC.

The chain is built from TRBV28 and TRBJ2-7; D is perhaps TRBD1 or TRBD2 (5 bases each). V lost 6 bases to trimming and J lost 5 bases, with 11 bases between them. The CDR3 is 12 amino acids. The V gene's germline CDR1 is MDHEN and CDR2 SYDVKM. In DNA form, the CDR3 reads TGTGCCAGCAGAGGGACGGTCGACGAGCAGTACTTC. This gives the protein CASRGTVDEQYF.

J is TRBJ2-7 and V is TRBV10-2; D is unclear. Trimming cost V 0 bases and J 5 bases, with 14 bases left between them. The CDR3 loop spans 15 amino acids. Per germline, CDR1 WSHSY and CDR2 SAAADI. DNA of the CDR3: TGCGCCAGCAGTGAGTCGATAGGGTTTCTGGACGAGCAGTACTTC. Amino acid sequence: CASSESIGFLDEQYF.

V gene TRBV7-9 combines with J gene TRBJ1-1, with no clear D. The CDR3 covers 16 residues. Germline V gene lookup returns CDR1 SEHNR and CDR2 FQNEAQ (reference sequence). Trimming shortened V by 5 bases and J by 1 base, and 17 bases separated the two germline ends. The CDR3 bases are TGTGCCAGCAGCGCCTACGTCGTCGGATGGAACACTGAAGCTTTCTTT. The encoded protein is CASSAYVVGWNTEAFF.

The chain uses TRBV10-2 and TRBJ2-3; 9 bases agree with TRBD2. Germline V gene sequence: CDR1 WSHSY, CDR2 SAAADI. This CDR3 is 16 amino acids long. The V and J ends lost 6 bases and 0 bases, in that order; junction bases with no gene match: 7. The CDR3 nucleotides are TGCGCCAGCAGGGGGTCTAGCGGGACTAGCACAGATACGCAGTATTTT. It translates to CASRGSSGTSTDTQYF.

V and J are TRBV13 and TRBJ2-4, with 9 bases aligning to TRBD2. The CDR3 runs 21 residues. Trimming took 2 bases from V and 5 from J; bases not matched to a gene: 22. The germline gives CDR1 PRHDT, CDR2 FYEKMQ (reference sequence). CDR3 sequence: CASSLRAGRGRREGGENIQYF. The CDR3 DNA is TGTGCCAGCAGCTTACGGGCAGGGAGGGGTAGGCGGGAGGGCGGAGAAAACATTCAGTACTTC.

The gene calls are TRBV28 and TRBJ2-7; TRBD1 matches at 11 bases. The trim removed 5 bases at V and 6 bases at J, leaving 9 bases unmatched. Per the germline V gene, CDR1 is MDHEN and CDR2 is SYDVKM. The CDR3 totals 15 residues. The CDR3 sequence: CASSPQDRGLGEQYF. In DNA, the CDR3 is TGTGCCAGCAGTCCACAGGACAGGGGGCTGGGCGAGCAGTACTTC.

J is TRBJ2-1 and V is TRBV28, with D tentatively TRBD1 (6 bases). Germline-derived CDR1 and CDR2 are MDHEN and SYDVKM. Trimming took 4 bases from V and 0 from J, leaving 13 bases between them. The CDR3 is 16 residues long. The CDR3 sequence: CASSSYGQSSYNEQFF. Written as DNA, the CDR3 is TGTGCCAGCAGTTCATACGGACAGAGCTCCTACAATGAGCAGTTCTTC.

The chain couples TRBV4-1 to TRBJ2-3; the D is unclear. Germline V gives CDR1 MGHRA, CDR2 YSYEKL. The CDR3 totals 14 residues. V was shortened by 1 base and J by 4 bases, with 9 bases between the two germline ends. CDR3 protein: CASSQVLPPDTQYF. The CDR3, as DNA: TGCGCCAGCAGCCAAGTCCTTCCTCCAGATACGCAGTATTTT.

The gene calls are TRBV19 and TRBJ2-2, with unresolved D. CDR3 length: 15 residues. Trimming shortened V by 3 bases and J by 0 bases, and 8 bases separated the two germline ends. Per the germline V gene, CDR1 is LNHDA and CDR2 is SQIVND (reference sequence). CDR3 amino acids: CASSITTPNTGELFF. The CDR3, as DNA: TGTGCCAGTAGTATCACGACACCGAACACCGGGGAGCTGTTTTTT. The entire variable domain, with the rest obtained from reference TRBV19 and TRBJ2-2, is as follows: DGGITQSPKYLFRKEGQNVTLSCEQNLNHDAMYWYRQDPGQGLRLIYYSQIVNDFQKGDIAEGYSVSREKKESFPLTVTSAQKNPTAFYLCASSITTPNTGELFFGEGSRLTVL.

The CDR3 DNA reads TGTGCCACCAGTGATTGGGCCAGCCCGGGGACCCAGTACTTC. The encoded protein is CATSDWASPGTQYF. V usage is TRBV24-1 and J usage is TRBJ2-5; D is unresolved. V dropped 2 bases and J dropped 7 bases, with 13 bases sitting between them. Per germline, CDR1 KGHDR and CDR2 SFDVKD. CDR3 length equals 14 residues.

The J gene is TRBJ1-2, the V gene TRBV9, with D hard to call. This CDR3 is 14 amino acids long. Looked up from germline, CDR1 is SGDLS and CDR2 is YYNGEE. V lost 1 base and J lost 2, with 9 bases in between. The chain's CDR3 is CASSVSGSNYGYTF. The CDR3 DNA is TGTGCCAGCAGCGTAAGTGGCAGCAACTATGGCTACACCTTC.

This sequence joins TRBV15 and TRBJ2-1; no clear D gene. Germline lookup yields CDR1 LNHNV and CDR2 YYDKDF (reference sequence). Deletions cut 0 bases from V and 7 bases from J, with 1 base between. CDR3 size: 11 residues. Written as DNA, the CDR3 is TGTGCCACCAGCAGAGATAATGAGCAGTTCTTC. It translates to CATSRDNEQFF.

This rearrangement joins TRBV19 to TRBJ2-7; the match to TRBD2 covers 7 bases. CDR3 length equals 12 residues. Germline V gene data show CDR1 as LNHDA and CDR2 as SQIVND (reference sequence). Trimming took 3 bases from V and 6 from J; bases not matched to a gene: 2. This CDR3 reads CASSIGTTEQYF. CDR3 nucleotide sequence: TGTGCCAGTAGTATTGGGACTACCGAGCAGTACTTC.

The chain uses TRBV28 and TRBJ1-4; maybe TRBD1 (5 bases). The CDR3 spans 13 residues. With 10 bases removed from V and 6 bases from J, the gap between germline ends came to 15 bases. CDR1 MDHEN and CDR2 SYDVKM come from the germline V gene. CDR3 in amino acids: CATKGRDDEKLFF. CDR3 sequence (DNA): TGTGCCACCAAAGGGAGGGACGATGAAAAACTGTTTTTT. Based on the CDR3 plus reference TRBV28 and TRBJ1-4, the full variable domain is DVKVTQSSRYLVKRTGEKVFLECVQDMDHENMFWYRQDPGLGLRLIYFSYDVKMKEKGDIPEGYSVSREKKERFSLILESASTNQTSMYLCATKGRDDEKLFFGSGTQLSVL.

CDR3 in amino acids: CASSFFSGSPYEQYF. CDR3 DNA: TGTGCCAGCAGCTTTTTTAGCGGGAGCCCCTACGAGCAGTACTTC. The rearrangement uses TRBV11-2 and TRBJ2-7; 9 positions agree with TRBD2. Germline V gives CDR1 SGHAT, CDR2 FQNNGV. V was pared by 3 bases and J by 2 bases, with 5 bases of the junction left unmatched. CDR3 length equals 15 residues.

The gene calls are TRBV20-1 and TRBJ1-1; D is possibly TRBD1 (5 bases). CDR1 and CDR2 (germline): DFQATT, SNEGSKA (reference sequence). The V end lost 5 bases, the J end lost 4 bases, and 11 bases lay between the germline ends. The CDR3 length is 12 residues. The chain's CDR3 is CSASLGGTEAFF. The DNA for the CDR3 is TGCAGTGCTTCCTTGGGGGGCACTGAAGCTTTCTTT.

The chain combines TRBV5-1 with TRBJ2-5, with D possibly TRBD2 on 7 matching bases. Germline CDR1 and CDR2: SGHRS and YFSETQ. With 9 bases removed from V and 4 bases from J, the gap between germline ends came to 19 bases. The CDR3 covers 14 residues. Written as DNA, the CDR3 is TGCGCCACCAAAAATGGGGGGGGCGCAGAGACCCAGTACTTC. Translating gives CATKNGGGAETQYF.

The V gene is TRBV9, the J gene TRBJ1-1; no definite D call. The CDR3 covers 16 residues. Per the germline V gene, CDR1 is SGDLS and CDR2 is YYNGEE. V shed 0 bases and J shed 1 base, with 13 bases lying between them. The CDR3 DNA follows: TGTGCCAGCAGCGTAGGGGCCGCTGCGGGGAACACTGAAGCTTTCTTT. This encodes CASSVGAAAGNTEAFF.

The CDR3 region is CASRESTQYF. The CDR3 region has the DNA TGTGCCAGCAGGGAGAGCACGCAGTATTTT. The J gene is TRBJ2-3, the V gene TRBV2; D gene ambiguous. The CDR3 is made up of 10 amino acids. V was trimmed by 6 bases and J by 9 bases, leaving 7 bases between them. Germline V gene sequence: CDR1 SNHLY, CDR2 FYNNEI.

This clonotype was counted a single time. The chain carries TRBV7-8 and TRBJ2-4; D is unclear. The CDR3 spans 14 residues. V was pared by 5 bases and J by 5 bases, with 13 bases between. CDR1 and CDR2 (germline): SGHVS, FQNEAQ. CDR3 protein: CASSPTEDQNIQYF. DNA of the CDR3: TGTGCCAGCAGCCCCACCGAGGACCAAAACATTCAGTACTTC.

The chain has TRBV28 and TRBJ1-1; the D is unclear. Germline assignment: CDR1 MDHEN and CDR2 SYDVKM. The CDR3 is 13 amino acids. Trimming took 3 bases from V and 3 from J, leaving 8 bases between them. This CDR3 is CASSLDPYTEAFF. In nucleotides, the CDR3 is TGTGCCAGCAGTTTGGACCCGTACACTGAAGCTTTCTTT.

The CDR3: CSASGGGTDTQYF. The CDR3 coding sequence is TGCAGCGCCTCGGGGGGGGGCACAGATACGCAGTATTTT. The V gene is TRBV29-1, the J gene TRBJ2-3, with 8 bases aligning to TRBD2. The CDR3 spans 13 residues. V lost 7 bases, J lost 1 base, and 4 bases stayed unmatched. CDR1 is SQVTM, CDR2 ANQGSEA, per germline.

This clonotype was seen only a few times. The V gene is TRBV7-8, the J gene TRBJ1-6; D gene uncertain. V lost 3 bases, J lost 6 bases, and 18 bases lay in between. CDR3 length equals 17 residues. CDR1 and CDR2 (germline): SGHVS, FQNEAQ. The CDR3 spells CASSFQRLGPLNSPLHF. CDR3 DNA: TGTGCCAGCAGCTTCCAACGTCTCGGGCCTCTTAATTCACCCCTCCACTTT.

The chain carries TRBV3-1 and TRBJ2-2; D is uncertain. CDR1 is LGHDT and CDR2 is YNNKEL in the germline V gene (reference sequence). V lost 4 bases, J lost 2 bases, and 11 bases lay in between. This CDR3 is built from 15 residues. The CDR3 loop reads CASSPMWSNTGELFF. The CDR3, as DNA: TGTGCCAGCAGCCCCATGTGGTCCAACACCGGGGAGCTGTTTTTT.